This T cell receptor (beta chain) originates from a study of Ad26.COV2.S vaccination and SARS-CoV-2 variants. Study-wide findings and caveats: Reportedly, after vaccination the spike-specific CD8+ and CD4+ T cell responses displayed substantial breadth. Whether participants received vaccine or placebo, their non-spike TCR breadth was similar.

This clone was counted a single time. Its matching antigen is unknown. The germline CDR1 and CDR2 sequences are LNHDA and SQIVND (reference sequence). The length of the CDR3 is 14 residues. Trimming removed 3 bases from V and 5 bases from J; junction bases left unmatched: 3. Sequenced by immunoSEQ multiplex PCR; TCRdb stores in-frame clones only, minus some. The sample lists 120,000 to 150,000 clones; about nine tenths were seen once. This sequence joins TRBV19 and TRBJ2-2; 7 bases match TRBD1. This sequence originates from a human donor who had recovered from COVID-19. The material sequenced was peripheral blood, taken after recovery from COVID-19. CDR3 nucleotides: TGTGCCAGTAGTATCCGACAGGGAACCGGGGAGCTGTTTTTT. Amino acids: CASSIRQGTGELFF.